The 16 T cell receptor beta chains listed next were all sequenced from one sample in a study of identical twins (dated by TCRdb to 2016 to 2017). Preparation of the library involved 5' RACE. Instrument used: Illumina HiSeq 2000. The public sequencing data were trimmed at Q25 with fastp and processed into clonotypes with MiXCR by TCRdb, which kept only in-frame beta chains. Each record represents a unique CDR3 protein, reported with the most common genes and DNA among its rows. The sample has roughly 720,000 distinct CDR3 sequences on record, about 20% of them singletons. The ten largest clonotypes hold around 13% of the sample. The sample also formed part of further work on T cells expressing NK-cell markers.

The sequencing input was PBMCs. These receptors were taken from a woman younger than 35 in good health.

The chain links TRBV20-1 to TRBJ2-1; 7 nucleotides match TRBD2. The CDR3 contains 16 residues. Germline assignment: CDR1 DFQATT and CDR2 SNEGSKA (reference sequence). V was clipped by 1 base and J by 0 bases; unmatched bases: 6. The CDR3 region is CSARVLAASSYNEQFF. The CDR3 DNA follows: TGCAGTGCTAGAGTTCTAGCGGCTAGCTCCTACAATGAGCAGTTCTTC.

The chain links TRBV9 to TRBJ2-3, with D unresolved. Trimming removed 4 bases at V and 0 bases at J, with 24 bases between. This CDR3 spans 19 amino acids. The germline gives CDR1 SGDLS, CDR2 YYNGEE. The CDR3 loop reads CASSSTRMNPTGSTDTQYF. In DNA, the CDR3 is TGTGCCAGCAGCTCCACCAGAATGAACCCCACCGGTAGCACAGATACGCAGTATTTT.

V and J are TRBV6-5 and TRBJ2-5; D is possibly TRBD2 (6 bases). CDR1 and CDR2 from the germline V gene are MNHEY and SVGAGI. V lost 1 base, J lost 3 bases, and 12 bases lay in between. This CDR3 is 15 amino acids long. CDR3 in amino acids: CASSYWGDRKETQYF. The CDR3, as DNA: TGTGCCAGCAGTTACTGGGGGGATAGGAAAGAGACCCAGTACTTC.

V and J are TRBV12-3 or TRBV12-4 and TRBJ2-2; 9 nucleotides match TRBD1. CDR3 length equals 15 residues. The ends lost 7 bases at V and 2 bases at J; junction bases unmatched: 5. The CDR3 loop reads CASNPGQGNTGELFF. The CDR3 region has the DNA TGTGCCAGCAACCCGGGACAGGGTAACACCGGGGAGCTGTTTTTT.

Only a few counts were recorded for this clonotype. The chain couples TRBV6-1 to TRBJ2-3, with a possible D match to TRBD2 (6 bases). Trimming removed 6 bases from V and 2 bases from J, with 21 bases in between. This CDR3 contains 17 residues. The germline V gene encodes CDR1 MNHNS and CDR2 SASEGT. The CDR3 sequence is CASSFTPGTSYTDTQYF. The CDR3 DNA reads as TGTGCCAGCAGCTTCACCCCCGGGACTTCTTACACAGATACGCAGTATTTT.

This clonotype was counted only a few times. The chain links TRBV6-5 to TRBJ2-1; 8 bases align to TRBD2. The CDR3 totals 16 residues. Per the germline V gene, CDR1 is MNHEY and CDR2 is SVGAGI. V shed 0 bases and J 3 bases; nucleotides not matched to a gene: 4. CDR3: CASSYSLAGFYNEQFF. DNA of the CDR3: TGTGCCAGCAGTTACTCCCTAGCGGGTTTCTACAATGAGCAGTTCTTC.

The DNA for the CDR3 is TGTGCCAGCAGTGCCCACCGGGACCACCAGAGCACAGATACGCAGTATTTT. It encodes CASSAHRDHQSTDTQYF. V gene TRBV12-3 or TRBV12-4 combines with J gene TRBJ2-3; D could derive from TRBD1 or TRBD2 (5 bases each). V shed 5 bases and J shed 0 bases, with 18 bases lying between them. The length of the CDR3 is 17 residues.

This clonotype showed up just a few times. The chain is built from TRBV5-6 and TRBJ2-1, with unresolved D. This CDR3 comprises 16 residues. V was clipped by 3 bases and J by 2 bases, with 15 bases between them. Germline V gene lookup returns CDR1 SGHDT and CDR2 YYEEEE. This chain's CDR3 is CASSSKRTQTYNEQFF. CDR3 DNA sequence: TGTGCCAGCAGCTCAAAGAGGACGCAAACCTACAATGAGCAGTTCTTC. Together with reference TRBV5-6 and TRBJ2-1, the CDR3 gives the full variable domain: DAGVTQSPTHLIKTRGQQVTLRCSPKSGHDTVSWYQQALGQGPQFIFQYYEEEERQRGNFPDRFSGHQFPNYSSELNVNALLLGDSALYLCASSSKRTQTYNEQFFGPGTRLTVL.

V and J are TRBV7-9 and TRBJ2-5; the match to TRBD1 covers 7 bases. This CDR3 has 16 residues. J lost 7 bases, V lost 1 base, and 12 bases had no gene match. Germline V gene data show CDR1 as SEHNR and CDR2 as FQNEAQ (reference sequence). The CDR3 DNA reads as TGTGCCAGCAGCTTAGTTGGGACAGTCCCGTCGAGGACCCAGTACTTC. As protein: CASSLVGTVPSRTQYF.

This clonotype was recorded many times. This chain uses TRBV29-1 with TRBJ2-7, with 8 bases lining up with TRBD2. This CDR3 has 13 residues. CDR1 and CDR2 from the germline V gene are SQVTM and ANQGSEA. Trimming cost V 6 bases and J 3 bases; bases outside gene matches: 7. The CDR3 loop reads CSVSGGPGYEQYF. For the CDR3, the DNA is TGCAGCGTCTCGGGAGGGCCAGGCTACGAGCAGTACTTC.

This clonotype was seen only a few times. The genes are TRBV7-9 and TRBJ2-5; TRBD2 agrees at 7 bases. V trimming: 4 bases; J trimming: 4 bases; junction bases outside the gene matches: 9. Germline V lookup: CDR1 SEHNR, CDR2 FQNEAQ (reference sequence). This CDR3 contains 15 residues. CDR3 sequence: CASSSRPTGGETQYF. DNA of the CDR3: TGTGCCAGCAGCTCGAGGCCGACGGGGGGAGAGACCCAGTACTTC.

There are a few counts of this clonotype. The V call is TRBV20-1, the J call TRBJ2-1; 8 nucleotides align to TRBD1. The CDR3 is 15 amino acids. Germline values: CDR1 DFQATT, CDR2 SNEGSKA (reference sequence). V trimming: 0 bases; J trimming: 8 bases; junction bases outside the gene matches: 9. The DNA for the CDR3 is TGCAGTGCTAGAGAGACAGGGGACGTTTGGGATGAGCAGTTCTTC. Translated: CSARETGDVWDEQFF.

The V call is TRBV6-2 or TRBV6-3, the J call TRBJ2-1; maybe TRBD2 (6 bases). Trimming took 6 bases from V and 5 from J, leaving 20 bases between them. The CDR3 is made up of 16 amino acids. The germline CDR1 and CDR2 sequences are MNHEY and SVGEGT. The DNA for the CDR3 is TGTGCCAGCAGCCCTGGGGGTTGGAGGGGACACAATGAGCAGTTCTTC. It encodes CASSPGGWRGHNEQFF.

This clonotype appeared many times. The chain couples TRBV20-1 to TRBJ2-5; maybe TRBD2 (6 bases). This CDR3 is 13 amino acids long. With 5 bases removed from V and 3 bases from J, the gap between germline ends came to 13 bases. Germline CDR1 DFQATT, CDR2 SNEGSKA (reference sequence). CDR3 DNA sequence: TGCAGTGCTCCTCCCGGAGGGGAAGAGACCCAGTACTTC. It specifies CSAPPGGEETQYF.

This clonotype has a count of ten or more. The CDR3 DNA is TGTGCCAGCACTGGGAGGAGACGCTCCTACAATGAGCAGTTCTTC. Residues: CASTGRRRSYNEQFF. The chain has TRBV6-2 or TRBV6-3 and TRBJ2-1, with D possibly matching TRBD2 (6 bases). Germline V gives CDR1 MNHEY, CDR2 SVGEGT. The V end lost 7 bases, the J end lost 0 bases, and 13 bases lay between the germline ends. CDR3 length: 15 residues.

This clonotype showed up just a few times. The genes are TRBV18 and TRBJ2-7; TRBD2 might be the D (6 bases). The CDR3 is 16 amino acids. Per the germline V gene, CDR1 is KGHSH and CDR2 is LQKENI. V lost 0 bases to trimming and J lost 7 bases, with 19 bases between them. For the CDR3, the DNA is TGTGCCAGCTCACCACCGGGGTCTAGCGTTCCGGGTGAGCAGTACTTC. Amino acids: CASSPPGSSVPGEQYF.